Here is one TCR beta chain with its context. What it binds is unknown. Generated by immunoSEQ multiplex PCR, the TCRdb table keeps only in-frame clones and is missing some. The sample yields about 36,000 clones, more than 60% seen once. These data are taken from a study of CD4 T cells in relation to SARS-CoV-2 and coronaviruses. CDR3 length: 16 residues. The V gene's germline CDR1 is SGDLS and CDR2 YYNGEE. Germline trimming cut 1 base from V and 2 bases from J; bases unmatched to any gene: 6. V gene TRBV9 combines with J gene TRBJ2-5; 9 bases are shared with TRBD1. The clonotype comes from an adult with COVID-19. The sample taken for sequencing was memory CD4+ T cells from PBMCs, cultured in vitro. The CDR3 reads CASSVTGGQNQETQYF. CDR3 sequence (DNA): TGTGCCAGCAGCGTAACAGGGGGCCAAAATCAAGAGACCCAGTACTTC. The complete variable domain, with remaining parts taken from reference TRBV9 and TRBJ2-5, reads DSGVTQTPKHLITATGQRVTLRCSPRSGDLSVYWYQQSLDQGLQFLIQYYNGEERAKGNILERFSAQQFPDLHSELNLSSLELGDSALYFCASSVTGGQNQETQYFGPGTRLLVL.